This T cell receptor (beta chain) appears in the sequencing data of a study of T-cell reconstitution after alpha-beta-depleted transplantation in children listed by TCRdb under 2016. Broadly, across the study: T-cell immune reconstitution after TCRalphabeta/CD19-depleted allogeneic hematopoietic cell transplantation in children was quantitatively tracked in the study by means of TCR repertoire profiling.

CDR1 and CDR2, looked up from the germline V gene, are MNHEY and SVGAGI. Compared with germline, V lacks 6 bases and J lacks 8 bases; bases without a gene match: 13. Including the terminal cysteine and phenylalanine, the CDR3 comprises 15 residues. Kept here is only the CDR3 DNA, which spans 45 bases and is read in frame from base 1. This clonotype was detected many times. Its antigen is unknown. No much larger clonotype is one base removed from it; base qualities were not supplied. Preparation of the library involved PCR. The reads were generated on an Illumina HiSeq 2500. Molecular barcoding was employed in the preparation of TCR libraries, with unique molecular identifiers being used to normalize TCRbeta repertoire quantification. TCRdb redid the processing of the public reads, applying fastp at Q25 and MiXCR, and retained in-frame beta chains. Rows with a matching CDR3 protein are joined into one entry that keeps the most common DNA and genes. The sample contains around 200,000 distinct CDR3 sequences, about 6.4% of them found a single time. The ten largest clonotypes hold more than 2.5% of the sample.

This TCR came from a human donor who donated a stem cell graft to a child with Wiskott-Aldrich syndrome. Recombination connected TRBV6-5 to TRBJ2-1, and 7 bases in between align with TRBD1. This specimen was PBMCs from the stem cell graft donor, taken from the stem cell graft. The CDR3 sequence is CASRLGQRDVDEQFF. The DNA is TGTGCCAGCAGGCTGGGACAGAGGGACGTGGATGAGCAGTTCTTC.